The source of this TCR beta chain is a study of control samples from healthy donors and cancer patients. The CDR3 length is 13 residues. Germline CDR1 is SQVTM and CDR2 is ANQGSEA. J gave up 4 bases and V 8 bases, and 5 bases lay outside the gene matches. This clone has only a few counts. Some clones are missing from TCRdb's copy, which holds only in-frame ones; the method was immunoSEQ multiplex PCR. The data hold around 190,000 clones, with around 87% observed a single time. The TCR originated in a woman between 50 and 59 years old in good health. The V call is TRBV29-1, the J call TRBJ2-2; 9 positions match TRBD1. Sample: blood. The CDR3 sequence: CSIGTGSTGELFF. The CDR3 region has the DNA TGCAGCATCGGGACAGGGAGCACCGGGGAGCTGTTTTTT.